Given below is one T cell receptor beta chain in context. The antigen remains unidentified. Several immunoSEQ plates received, in even portions, the genomic DNA of each subset. Measured with immunoSEQ multiplex PCR; TCRdb has only the in-frame clones, and not every one. The data show under 1,100,000 clones, with 65% to 80% seen just once and 1.4% to 1.5% held by the top ten. This sample is part of a study of shared clonotypes between healthy human individuals. Overall study: Every donor yielded three CD4 naive, three CD4 memory, two CD8 naive and one CD8 memory plate. Study-level results: Generation probabilities were higher for clonotypes shared across all four sorted-subset donors than for unshared ones.

The investigators split CD4+ cells into a CD45RA+ naive subset and a CD45RA-negative memory subset. V gave up 9 bases and J gave up 2 bases, with 9 bases separating them. The CDR3 sequence is 13 residues long. Per germline, CDR1 SGHNT and CDR2 YYREEE (reference sequence). Sequencing was carried out using memory CD4+ T cells sorted from blood. Documented subset: CD45RA-negative fraction. The chain recombines TRBV5-4 with TRBJ2-6, with a tentative D call TRBD1 (5 bases). This receptor was obtained from a man aged 18 to 30 in good health. The CDR3 loop is CAIYRTGANVLTF. As DNA, the CDR3 is TGTGCCATATACAGGACTGGGGCCAACGTCCTGACTTTC. The full variable domain, its missing parts supplied by reference TRBV5-4 and TRBJ2-6, is ETGVTQSPTHLIKTRGQQVTLRCSSQSGHNTVSWYQQALGQGPQFIFQYYREEENGRGNFPPRFSGLQFPNYSSELNVNALELDDSALYLCAIYRTGANVLTFGAGSRLTVL.